Listed below are T cell receptor beta chains from one sample, sequenced in a study of Tregs in tolerant kidney transplant recipients. Sequencing was performed with immunoSEQ multiplex PCR; in TCRdb, only in-frame clones are kept and a portion is missing. Among 55,000 to 75,000 clones listed, more than 70% were seen once. The sample was CD4+ T cells from blood (PBMCs), taken 6 months after the transplant. The source of these receptors is a human patient who received a combined kidney and bone marrow transplant. The graft donor may be the source of some T cells. The CDR3 runs from the conserved cysteine through the conserved F or W. Each record gives: V gene, D gene, clone size, J gene, CDR3 DNA, CDR3 protein. A D gene is named only where the DNA matches it firmly. Only some rows state a clone size, as once, few, many or a class for expanded clones.

>TRBV7-3|TRBD2|NA|TRBJ2-2
TGTGCCAGCAGCTTAAGTAGCGGGGGGTTCCGCACCGGGGAGCTGTTTTTT
CASSLSSGGFRTGELFF
>TRBV18|NA|NA|TRBJ1-1
TGTGCCAGCTCACCACCGGGGGGGTACACTGAAGCTTTCTTT
CASSPPGGYTEAFF
>TRBV19|TRBD1|NA|TRBJ2-7
TGTGCCAGTAGTACACTCCGGGACAGGGGTTACGAGCAGTACTTC
CASSTLRDRGYEQYF
>TRBV4-3|NA|NA|TRBJ2-3
TGCGCCAGCAGCCCAATGGTTAATACCGGGAGTTGGACAGATACGCAGTATTTT
CASSPMVNTGSWTDTQYF
>TRBV18|TRBD1|NA|TRBJ2-6
TGTGCCAGCTCCCCGAACCCAGGGGGCGCTGGGGCCAACGTCCTGACTTTC
CASSPNPGGAGANVLTF
>TRBV9|TRBD2|NA|TRBJ2-3
TGTGCCAGCAGCCTACCCGTGGGGAGGGCAGATACGCAGTATTTT
CASSLPVGRADTQYF
>TRBV25-1|TRBD1|NA|TRBJ1-3
TGTGCCAGCAGTGAACCATACAGGGGGAACACCATATATTTT
CASSEPYRGNTIYF
>TRBV7-2|NA|NA|TRBJ1-1
TGTGCCAGCAGCCCAGACAGGCTCGTCACTGAAGCTTTCTTT
CASSPDRLVTEAFF
>TRBV10-3|NA|once|TRBJ1-4
TGTGCCATCAGTGAGTCAAGACAGACTAATGAAAAACTGTTTTTT
CAISESRQTNEKLFF
>TRBV6-6|TRBD1|NA|TRBJ2-2
TGTGCCAGCAGTATGTCAGGGGGCGTTCTTACCGGGGAGCTGTTTTTT
CASSMSGGVLTGELFF
>TRBV19|TRBD1|NA|TRBJ2-2
TGTGCCAGTAGAGGGACAGGGGCCACCGGGGAGCTGTTTTTT
CASRGTGATGELFF
>TRBV5-1|TRBD2|NA|TRBJ2-1
TGCGCCAGCAGCTTGGTACTAGCGGGGAGTCGGGAGCAGTTCTTC
CASSLVLAGSREQFF
>TRBV18|NA|few|TRBJ2-3
TGTGCCAGCTCACCACGTGGGCTCAGGGGCACGCAGTATTTT
CASSPRGLRGTQYF
>TRBV5-4|NA|NA|TRBJ2-3
TGTGCCAGCAGGAGGGACACTAGCACAGATACGCAGTATTTT
CASRRDTSTDTQYF
>TRBV4-2|NA|NA|TRBJ2-7
TGTGCCAGCAGCCAAGGTGACAGAGACCACGAGCAGTACTTC
CASSQGDRDHEQYF
>TRBV9|TRBD2|NA|TRBJ2-2
TGTGCCAGCAGCGTAGTTGGACTAGGGAACACCGGGGAGCTGTTTTTT
CASSVVGLGNTGELFF
>TRBV2|TRBD1|NA|TRBJ1-5
TGTGCCAGCAGCCCCGGGACAGGTCCAAATCAGCCCCAGCATTTT
CASSPGTGPNQPQHF
>TRBV29-1|TRBD1|NA|TRBJ2-6
TGCAGCGTTGAAGCCCCCCGACAGGGATCAGGGGCCAACGTCCTGACTTTC
CSVEAPRQGSGANVLTF
>TRBV5-1|TRBD1|NA|TRBJ1-6
TGCGCCAGCAGCTTGGTCATGGGGCAGGGGGTGAATTCACCCCTCCACTTT
CASSLVMGQGVNSPLHF
>TRBV5-1|NA|NA|TRBJ1-4
TGCGCCAGCAGCTCGGGACTCCTCCGTAGTGAAAAACTGTTTTTT
CASSSGLLRSEKLFF
>TRBV7-2|NA|NA|TRBJ1-1
TGTGCCAGCAGCACCAGGGTGAACACTGAAGCTTTCTTT
CASSTRVNTEAFF
>TRBV7-2|NA|NA|TRBJ2-7
TGTGCCAGCAGCCCTGGGACTTCCTACGAGCAGTACTTC
CASSPGTSYEQYF
>TRBV7-9|TRBD2|NA|TRBJ2-1
TGTGCCAGCAGCTTACGGACTAGCGGGAGTGGGAATGAGCAGTTCTTC
CASSLRTSGSGNEQFF
>TRBV30|TRBD2|NA|TRBJ2-1
TGTGCCTGGAAGCGGACTAGTGTAGGCAATGAGCAGTTCTTC
CAWKRTSVGNEQFF
>TRBV19|TRBD1|NA|TRBJ1-2
TGTGCCAGTAGTACCCTCGGACAGGGAACGTTGAACTATGGCTACACCTTC
CASSTLGQGTLNYGYTF
>TRBV5-1|TRBD1|once|TRBJ2-7
TGCGCCAGCAGCCCCGGGACAGACTCCTACGAGCAGTACTTC
CASSPGTDSYEQYF
>TRBV7-3|NA|few|TRBJ2-5
TGTGCCAGCAGTAGAGGACTAACCGAGACCCAGTACTTC
CASSRGLTETQYF
>TRBV11-2|TRBD2|few|TRBJ2-7
TGTGCCAGCAGCTTAGGCCTAGCGGATACCTACGAGCAGTACTTC
CASSLGLADTYEQYF
>TRBV5-1|NA|NA|TRBJ1-6
TGCGCCAGCAGCTTGGCCTTACGGCGAGGGACCTATAATTCACCCCTCCACTTT
CASSLALRRGTYNSPLHF
>TRBV27|TRBD1|NA|TRBJ1-2
TGTGCCAGCAGTCGTAAACCGGGACAGGGGTATGGCTACACCTTC
CASSRKPGQGYGYTF
>TRBV30|TRBD1|NA|TRBJ1-5
TGTGCCTGGAGGATGACAGGGGGCGGTCAGCCCCAGCATTTT
CAWRMTGGGQPQHF
>TRBV27|TRBD2|once|TRBJ2-1
TGTGCCAGCAGTGTAGCGGGAGGGCGTACCTACAATGAGCAGTTCTTC
CASSVAGGRTYNEQFF
>TRBV2|NA|few|TRBJ2-7
TGTGCCAGCAGTGATGGGGACTCTGTAAGCTCCTACGAGCAGTACTTC
CASSDGDSVSSYEQYF
>TRBV6-1|TRBD1|once|TRBJ1-2
TGTGCCAGCAGTTCCATGACAGGGGTAAACTATGGCTACACCTTC
CASSSMTGVNYGYTF
>TRBV5-1|TRBD1|NA|TRBJ1-1
TGCGCCAGCAGCTCGGGACAGGGGGCTATGGCTTTCTTT
CASSSGQGAMAFF
>TRBV4-1|NA|NA|TRBJ2-3
TGCGCCAGCACTCAGGGGAGGGACACAGATACGCAGTATTTT
CASTQGRDTDTQYF
>TRBV14|TRBD1|NA|TRBJ1-2
TGTGCCAGCAGCCAAGTTAGGGGGCGCGTCTATGGCTACACCTTC
CASSQVRGRVYGYTF
>TRBV4-1|TRBD1|NA|TRBJ2-5
TGCGCCAGCAGCGCCCGGACAGGGGGGGCCGCGGCCCAGTACTTC
CASSARTGGAAAQYF
>TRBV7-8|TRBD1|NA|TRBJ2-2
TGTGCCAGCGTCTATGGGACAGGGTTGGGTACCGGGGAGCTGTTTTTT
CASVYGTGLGTGELFF
>TRBV5-1|NA|NA|TRBJ1-4
TGCGCCAGCAGTCCCGGGACACAAGTGGATGAAAAACTGTTTTTT
CASSPGTQVDEKLFF
>TRBV19|NA|NA|TRBJ1-2
TGTGCCAGCGGACAGAGAAACTATGGCTACACCTTC
CASGQRNYGYTF
>TRBV18|NA|NA|TRBJ2-7
TGTGCCAGCTCACCCGGGGAGGGGACAGGGTACTTC
CASSPGEGTGYF
>TRBV9|NA|NA|TRBJ1-2
TGTGCCAGCAGCCCCAGGGCCCACTATGGCTACACCTTC
CASSPRAHYGYTF
>TRBV29-1|TRBD1|NA|TRBJ2-3
TGCAGCGTTGAAATGGGACAGGGGGCCACAGATACGCAGTATTTT
CSVEMGQGATDTQYF
>TRBV25-1|TRBD1|NA|TRBJ2-7
TGTGCCAGCAGTGAAGTGGGACAGGGGAGGTACGAGCAGTACTTC
CASSEVGQGRYEQYF
>TRBV7-9|NA|NA|TRBJ2-4
TGTGCCAGCAGCGCTACAGGGGCCAAAAACATTCAGTACTTC
CASSATGAKNIQYF
>TRBV7-2|TRBD1|NA|TRBJ1-2
TGTGCCAGCAGCACTCGGACAGGGGGCTATGGCTACACCTTC
CASSTRTGGYGYTF
>TRBV29-1|NA|NA|TRBJ2-1
TGCAGCGCAACAGGGGACTTTCATGAGCAGTTCTTC
CSATGDFHEQFF